The entry below describes one TCR beta chain. This clonotype was detected ten times or more. Its specific antigen is unknown. The record has no base qualities; no much larger clone is one base away. V gives up 3 bases and J gives up 5 bases, and the segment between their germline ends measures 11 bases. CDR1 and CDR2 (MGHDK, SYGVNS) derive from the germline V gene. Counted from cysteine to phenylalanine, this CDR3 has 13 amino acids. Only the CDR3 DNA is retained, 39 bases long and in frame from the first base. This sample is part of a study of neurological immune-mediated disorders (dated by TCRdb to about 2019). Notes on the research overall: Among the roughly 35 multiple sclerosis patients, approximately 30 had relapsing-remitting MS and 3 had secondary progressive MS. Peripheral blood TCR-beta repertoires from patients with HTLV-I-associated myelopathy (HAM/TSP), patients with multiple sclerosis, and healthy controls were compared in the study using UMI-based sequencing. Longitudinal samples, technical triplicates and paired sorted CD4+ and CD8+ T-cell subsets, alongside PBMC samples, were included among the approximately 100 TCR-beta libraries. The cohort was made up of about 65 subjects, consisting of around 15 HAM/TSP patients, roughly 35 multiple sclerosis patients and 20 healthy controls. What the research found in general, with its limitations: The highest TCR clonal expansion was observed in HAM/TSP patients, whereas the lowest was observed in MS patients, even when compared with healthy controls. Phylogenetic analysis grouped repertoires from 18 of 34 MS patients into a cluster of related CDR3 sequences, suggesting a possible repertoire-level signature. No clinical or MRI features were associated with the MS cluster, and the authors said that larger cohorts are needed. No identical CDR3 amino acid sequences were shared among expanded clones across subjects, suggesting private TCR-beta repertoires in all groups.

Unsorted PBMC libraries were generated from 2 million PBMCs stored in RNAlater at -80 °C until RNA extraction. Multiple sclerosis patients were enrolled in a US clinical protocol under which disease progression was evaluated by magnetic resonance imaging. Peripheral blood was subjected to Ficoll-Hypaque density gradient centrifugation to isolate PBMCs, which were then cryopreserved in liquid nitrogen. cDNA synthesis used template-switch 5'RACE with a primer carrying a 10-nucleotide random unique molecular identifier tagging each TCR transcript. Every sequencing run covered 15-18 subjects and yielded more than 160 million TCR-beta sequences. Total RNA was extracted with the RNeasy kit. The KAPA Real-time Library Amplification kit was used to amplify TCR-beta VDJ regions with primers for the TCR constant region and the 5'RACE anchor. A first PCR added sample indexes and Illumina adaptors, and a second PCR then raised library yield. After Ampure bead purification, the TCR product of roughly 650 bp was size-selected on a 2% E-gel SizeSelection system. Before pooling, libraries had their quality checked on a Bioanalyzer, their concentration measured with Qubit, and their quantity determined with the Kapa Library Quantification kit. An Illumina HiSeq 2500 was used to sequence the libraries paired-end at 2 x 150 bp. To increase sequence diversity, roughly 24-31% phiX was spiked into each library pool. The paper's processing steps were these. The quality-filtered reads were processed with the UMI-based MiGEC pipeline, whose error correction step removed more than 80% of the raw TCR sequences. VDJ genes were aligned to IMGT germline references, and clonotypes were defined by unique CDR3 amino acid sequence plus V-J genes. Clonal expansion, Shannon diversity and CDR3 relatedness were evaluated with VDJtools (CalcPairwiseDistances, ClusterSamples), while phylogenetic trees were built in CLCbio workbench. Clones with at least 8 unique UMIs were defined as expanded, with this threshold being based on coefficient-of-variation modelling across technical triplicates. TCRdb redid the processing of the public reads, applying fastp at Q25 and MiXCR, and retained in-frame beta chains. Rows matching on CDR3 protein sequence are summarized as one entry with the most common DNA and genes. TCRdb's processing, not the study's, gives the V and J calls here. This sample has some 33,000 distinct CDR3 sequences in its table, and roughly 1.6% of those were observed once. In total, the top ten clones hold nearly 9.5% of the sample.

Sequenced: PBMCs. Recombination linked TRBV25-1 to TRBJ2-7; the D gene lacks a confident call. The origin of this receptor is a woman in her 30s with multiple sclerosis. Here is the DNA: TGTGCCAGCAGTGATAGGTGGGTGCACGAGCAGTACTTC. The translation is CASSDRWVHEQYF.